Below are 15 T cell receptor beta chains sequenced from a single sample in a study of T cells in Graves' hyperthyroidism and ophthalmopathy. Regions amplified from RNA transcripts were the TCR beta CDR3 regions. The study used the HTBI primer set for a first-round RT-PCR of the TCR CDR3. TCRdb processed the multiplex PCR reads anew with MiXCR; each CDR3 protein has one entry. Of under 300,000 distinct CDR3 sequences in the sample, roughly 22% are singletons; the top ten hold roughly 60%. Source material: blood. The receptors were gathered from a man aged 25 to 40 with Graves' ophthalmopathy.

The chain recombines TRBV7-2 with TRBJ2-3, with 8 nucleotides matching TRBD2. The CDR3 is 15 amino acids. Germline-derived CDR1 and CDR2 are SGHTA and FQGNSA. Germline trimming cut 7 bases from V and 4 bases from J; bases unmatched to any gene: 10. CDR3 DNA sequence: TGTGCCAGCACCCCCGGGACTAGTGGCGCAGATACGCAGTATTTT. Its translation: CASTPGTSGADTQYF.

The table lists this clonotype with many counts. The chain uses TRBV11-2 and TRBJ1-2, with unresolved D. V was shortened by 11 bases and J by 9 bases, with 16 bases between the two germline ends. This CDR3 is built from 11 residues. Germline CDR1 and CDR2: SGHAT and FQNNGV. CDR3 region: CAPRSGVSYTF. For the CDR3, the DNA is TGTGCCCCCAGGTCGGGTGTGAGCTACACCTTC.

The gene calls are TRBV20-1 and TRBJ2-5; D uncertain. This CDR3 has 11 amino acids. Germline V gene data show CDR1 as DFQATT and CDR2 as SNEGSKA (reference sequence). Trimming took 6 bases from V and 7 from J, leaving 12 bases between them. CDR3: CSAESIGTQYF. In DNA, the CDR3 is TGCAGTGCCGAGAGCATCGGGACCCAGTACTTC.

The rearrangement joins TRBV7-6 to TRBJ2-3; TRBD1 is a possible D gene (6 bases). Looked up from germline, CDR1 is SGHVS and CDR2 is FNYEAQ. The CDR3 is 16 amino acids. Deletions cut 0 bases from V and 1 base from J, with 11 bases between. The CDR3 DNA sequence: TGTGCCAGCAGCTTAGCGGGCAGGGGTGGCACAGATACGCAGTATTTT. Its translation: CASSLAGRGGTDTQYF.

This clonotype was detected only a few times. The chain combines TRBV6-5 with TRBJ1-5, with 7 bases lining up with TRBD1. This CDR3 has 16 residues. Germline trimming cut 0 bases from V and 1 base from J; bases unmatched to any gene: 3. Germline CDR1 reads MNHEY; CDR2 reads SVGAGI. Written as DNA, the CDR3 is TGTGCCAGCAGTTACTCGAAGGGGGCGAGCAATCAGCCCCAGCATTTT. Its translation: CASSYSKGASNQPQHF.

In its sample, this clonotype was seen many times. J is TRBJ2-1 and V is TRBV7-6; 14 bases are shared with TRBD2. The CDR3 is 18 amino acids. Germline V gene sequence: CDR1 SGHVS, CDR2 FNYEAQ. V lost 3 bases to trimming and J lost 2 bases; unmatched junction nucleotides: 6. CDR3 loop: CASSFPTSGRATYNEQFF. CDR3 sequence (DNA): TGTGCCAGCAGCTTCCCGACTAGCGGGAGGGCCACCTACAATGAGCAGTTCTTC.

This clonotype is judged large. V gene TRBV6-1 combines with J gene TRBJ2-1; 7 bases are shared with TRBD1. V trimming: 2 bases; J trimming: 0 bases; junction bases outside the gene matches: 7. Germline CDR1 and CDR2: MNHNS and SASEGT. The CDR3 runs to 17 residues. CDR3 coding DNA: TGTGCCAGCAGTGAACAGGGGGTAATGAGCTCCTACAATGAGCAGTTCTTC. Translating it yields CASSEQGVMSSYNEQFF.

The V gene is TRBV6-5, the J gene TRBJ2-7; D is unresolved. Per germline, CDR1 MNHEY and CDR2 SVGAGI. The CDR3 loop spans 16 amino acids. V lost 0 bases, J lost 1 base, and 13 bases lay in between. CDR3 sequence reads: CASSYSSGTDSYEQYF. CDR3 sequence (DNA): TGTGCCAGCAGTTACTCGAGTGGCACCGATTCCTACGAGCAGTACTTC.

This clonotype occurred many times. The chain is built from TRBV20-1 and TRBJ2-1; 10 nucleotides align to TRBD1. From germline, CDR1 is DFQATT and CDR2 SNEGSKA (reference sequence). The CDR3 sequence is 16 residues long. The V and J ends lost 8 bases and 6 bases, in that order; junction bases with no gene match: 16. The CDR3 sequence: CSRQPLGQGSFNEQFF. The CDR3 DNA reads as TGCAGTCGACAGCCCTTGGGACAGGGGTCATTCAATGAGCAGTTCTTC.

This clonotype was found a few times. The V gene is TRBV7-2, the J gene TRBJ1-2, with a weak D call TRBD1 (5 bases). V shed 4 bases and J shed 4 bases, with 13 bases lying between them. CDR1 is SGHTA, CDR2 FQGNSA, per germline. The CDR3 loop spans 14 amino acids. The DNA for the CDR3 is TGTGCCAGCAGCTCACTCCAGGGTGCCTATGGCTACACCTTC. It is translated as CASSSLQGAYGYTF.

This rearrangement joins TRBV10-2 to TRBJ2-3; TRBD2 matches at 8 bases. This CDR3 contains 18 residues. V trimming: 3 bases; J trimming: 0 bases; junction bases outside the gene matches: 11. CDR1 and CDR2 (germline): WSHSY, SAAADI. The CDR3 spells CASSEVTSAAPSTDTQYF. In DNA form, the CDR3 reads TGCGCCAGCAGTGAAGTGACTAGCGCAGCCCCTAGCACAGATACGCAGTATTTT.

The rearrangement uses TRBV4-1 and TRBJ2-1; 12 bases are a match to TRBD2. J was trimmed by 3 bases and V by 0 bases; bases with no gene match: 3. Germline lookup yields CDR1 MGHRA and CDR2 YSYEKL. The CDR3 is 17 residues long. The CDR3 is CASSQERTSGIYNEQFF. The CDR3 nucleotides are TGCGCCAGCAGCCAAGAAAGGACTAGCGGGATCTACAATGAGCAGTTCTTC.

Note on this clonotype: This may come from a read error, since a much larger clone is one base off. The gene calls are TRBV7-2 and TRBJ2-3; 8 positions agree with TRBD2. This CDR3 has 14 residues. V lost 5 bases and J lost 5; bases outside the gene matches: 6. CDR1 SGHTA and CDR2 FQGNSA come from the germline V gene. CDR3 sequence reads: CASSRGGPEDTQYF. The CDR3 DNA sequence: TGTGCCAGCAGCCGGGGGGGCCCAGAAGATACGCAGTATTTT.

In this sample, this clonotype turned up many times. This sequence joins TRBV7-2 and TRBJ2-1; D is unresolved. CDR3 length: 16 amino acids. V was pared by 0 bases and J by 0 bases, with 9 bases between. From germline, CDR1 is SGHTA and CDR2 FQGNSA. The CDR3 loop is CASSLADLSSYNEQFF. CDR3 in DNA: TGTGCCAGCAGCTTAGCGGACCTGAGCTCCTACAATGAGCAGTTCTTC.

J is TRBJ2-7 and V is TRBV20-1; 12 bases align to TRBD2. J was trimmed by 0 bases and V by 0 bases; bases with no gene match: 12. The CDR3 is made up of 19 amino acids. Germline CDR1 is DFQATT and CDR2 is SNEGSKA (reference sequence). The CDR3 DNA reads TGCAGTGCTAGAGATATCCCGACTAGCGGGAGCCCTAGCTCCTACGAGCAGTACTTC. Protein sequence: CSARDIPTSGSPSSYEQYF.